Shown below are 5 T cell receptor beta chains from a single sample sequenced in a study of technical replicates of blood from a handful of donors. TCRdb's copy holds only in-frame clones and misses some; the assay was immunoSEQ multiplex PCR. In the table there are about 60,000 clones, 80% to 95% of which are singletons. The sequenced material came from PBMCs. Receptors originate from a human donor in good health. Some clones in this sample may be carry-over from other donors' samples.

This clone was seen once. The rearrangement joins TRBV5-5 to TRBJ2-7; D is possibly TRBD2 (6 bases). The CDR3 has 15 amino acids. V lost 4 bases to trimming and J lost 2 bases, with 16 bases between them. Germline V gene data show CDR1 as SGHKS and CDR2 as YYEKEE (reference sequence). The CDR3 spells CASSAQLGGTYEQYF. As DNA, the CDR3 is TGTGCCAGCAGCGCCCAGCTGGGCGGGACCTACGAGCAGTACTTC.

V and J are TRBV19 and TRBJ2-1, with TRBD1 matching over 9 bases. V lost 8 bases to trimming and J lost 9 bases; unmatched junction nucleotides: 5. The length of the CDR3 is 12 residues. Germline CDR1 reads LNHDA; CDR2 reads SQIVND (reference sequence). The CDR3 loop reads CASSGTGIEQFF. CDR3 DNA sequence: TGTGCCAGTTCTGGGACAGGGATTGAGCAGTTCTTC.

V is TRBV7-3 and J is TRBJ1-1; D is uncertain. Trimming shortened V by 5 bases and J by 5 bases, and 12 bases separated the two germline ends. The CDR3 has 13 residues. Germline V gene sequence: CDR1 SGHTA, CDR2 FQGTGA. In DNA form, the CDR3 reads TGTGCCAGCAGCGCAAGTTTCGGGACTGAAGCTTTCTTT. This codes for CASSASFGTEAFF. Filled out from reference TRBV7-3 and TRBJ1-1, the complete variable domain reads GAGVSQTPSNKVTEKGKYVELRCDPISGHTALYWYRQSLGQGPEFLIYFQGTGAADDSGLPNDRFFAVRPEGSVSTLKIQRTERGDSAVYLCASSASFGTEAFFGQGTRLTVV.

The rearrangement joins TRBV6-1 to TRBJ1-6, with TRBD1 as a possible D gene (6 bases). Germline-derived CDR1 and CDR2 are MNHNS and SASEGT. V was cut by 9 bases and J by 7 bases, with 16 bases left in between. CDR3 length equals 14 residues. The DNA for the CDR3 is TGTGCCAGTTTAGCCGGGACACTCAATTCACCCCTCCACTTT. Its translation is CASLAGTLNSPLHF.

The chain links TRBV6-5 to TRBJ2-7; D gene uncertain. Germline V gene data show CDR1 as MNHEY and CDR2 as SVGAGI. V was pared by 2 bases and J by 0 bases, with 8 bases between. The CDR3 has 14 residues. The CDR3 spells CASSYQANSYEQYF. CDR3 bases: TGTGCCAGCAGTTACCAAGCGAACTCCTACGAGCAGTACTTC.